One sample yielded the 16 T cell receptor beta chains listed below, sequenced in a study of shared clonotypes between healthy human individuals. Using immunoSEQ multiplex PCR, the repertoire was profiled, and TCRdb retains in-frame clones only, with some absent. The table lists a few million clones, 93% of them singletons, with 0.39% in the top ten. Sequencing used naive CD4+ T cells from PBMCs. Subset indicated: CD45RA+ positively selected. These receptors came from a man aged 18 to 29 in good health. Some clones in this sample may be carry-over from other donors' samples.

V is TRBV7-2 and J is TRBJ2-7; D remains ambiguous. V lost 0 bases and J 0 bases, leaving 9 bases between the germline ends. This CDR3 spans 15 amino acids. Germline V gene sequence: CDR1 SGHTA, CDR2 FQGNSA. CDR3 in amino acids: CASSLAGKSSYEQYF. CDR3 DNA: TGTGCCAGCAGCTTAGCAGGGAAGAGCTCCTACGAGCAGTACTTC. The entire variable domain, with the rest obtained from reference TRBV7-2 and TRBJ2-7, is as follows: GAGVSQSPSNKVTEKGKDVELRCDPISGHTALYWYRQSLGQGLEFLIYFQGNSAPDKSGLPSDRFSAERTGGSVSTLTIQRTQQEDSAVYLCASSLAGKSSYEQYFGPGTRLTVT.

This chain connects TRBV11-2 to TRBJ2-7, with D perhaps matching TRBD1 (5 bases). Germline loops: CDR1 SGHAT, CDR2 FQNNGV. The CDR3 covers 13 residues. Trimming took 3 bases from V and 0 from J, leaving 6 bases between them. CDR3 amino acids: CASSFRASYEQYF. The CDR3 nucleotides read TGTGCCAGCAGCTTCAGGGCCTCCTACGAGCAGTACTTC. Complete variable domain (other parts from reference TRBV11-2 and TRBJ2-7): EAGVAQSPRYKIIEKRQSVAFWCNPISGHATLYWYQQILGQGPKLLIQFQNNGVVDDSQLPKDRFSAERLKGVDSTLKIQPAKLEDSAVYLCASSFRASYEQYFGPGTRLTVT.

The chain is built from TRBV25-1 and TRBJ2-2; 8 bases are shared with TRBD2. The trim removed 6 bases at V and 9 bases at J, leaving 6 bases unmatched. The CDR3 sequence is 13 residues long. Germline values: CDR1 MGHDK, CDR2 SYGVNS. In DNA, the CDR3 is TGTGCCAGCAGCATCATAGCGGGATGGGAGCTGTTTTTT. It translates to CASSIIAGWELFF. Based on the CDR3 plus reference TRBV25-1 and TRBJ2-2, the full variable domain is EADIYQTPRYLVIGTGKKITLECSQTMGHDKMYWYQQDPGMELHLIHYSYGVNSTEKGDLSSESTVSRIRTEHFPLTLESARPSHTSQYLCASSIIAGWELFFGEGSRLTVL.

This rearrangement joins TRBV18 to TRBJ2-5; TRBD1 agrees at 7 bases. CDR1 and CDR2 (germline): KGHSH, LQKENI. V trimming: 3 bases; J trimming: 4 bases; junction bases outside the gene matches: 8. The CDR3 has 15 residues. The CDR3 loop is CASSPSTGRSETQYF. The CDR3 nucleotides are TGTGCCAGCTCACCGTCGACAGGGAGATCAGAGACCCAGTACTTC. The full variable domain, completed using reference TRBV18 and TRBJ2-5, is NAGVMQNPRHLVRRRGQEARLRCSPMKGHSHVYWYRQLPEEGLKFMVYLQKENIIDESGMPKERFSAEFPKEGPSILRIQQVVRGDSAAYFCASSPSTGRSETQYFGPGTRLLVL.

V usage is TRBV29-1 and J usage is TRBJ2-2; D gene uncertain. Trimming stripped 8 bases from V and 1 base from J, with 11 bases between. Germline CDR1 is SQVTM and CDR2 is ANQGSEA. The CDR3 length is 13 residues. CDR3 in DNA: TGCAGCTACCCAGCCGAGAACACCGGGGAGCTGTTTTTT. Translating gives CSYPAENTGELFF.

This chain connects TRBV5-4 to TRBJ2-5; no clear D gene. The end of the DNA fits TRBJ2-7 better, so the J call may be wrong. Germline CDR1 reads SGHNT; CDR2 reads YYREEE (reference sequence). The CDR3 spans 14 residues. The CDR3 region has the DNA TGTGCCAGCAGCTTGAGCCCACCCTCCTACGAGCAGTACTTC. Its protein product is CASSLSPPSYEQYF.

This chain joins TRBV30 and TRBJ1-1, with D tentatively TRBD1 (5 bases). The CDR3 has 14 amino acids. CDR1 is GTSNPN, CDR2 SVGIG, per germline (reference sequence). Trimming removed 0 bases from V and 8 bases from J, with 16 bases in between. The CDR3 sequence is CAWSVNGARVEAFF. DNA for the CDR3: TGTGCCTGGAGTGTAAATGGGGCCCGGGTCGAAGCTTTCTTT.

This clone was detected once. V usage is TRBV27 and J usage is TRBJ2-6, with 10 positions matching TRBD1. Germline CDR1 and CDR2: MNHEY and SMNVEV (reference sequence). The CDR3 covers 18 residues. J lost 0 bases, V lost 1 base, and 3 bases had no gene match. CDR3 sequence: CASSLYGDRGSGANVLTF. CDR3 nucleotide sequence: TGTGCCAGCAGTTTATATGGGGACAGGGGCTCTGGGGCCAACGTCCTGACTTTC.

V usage is TRBV5-4 and J usage is TRBJ2-5, with a possible D match to TRBD2 (7 bases). V was cut by 0 bases and J by 11 bases, with 11 bases left in between. The length of the CDR3 is 12 residues. Germline V lookup: CDR1 SGHNT, CDR2 YYREEE (reference sequence). This chain's CDR3 is CASSLEGEGQYF. CDR3 sequence (DNA): TGTGCCAGCAGCTTGGAGGGGGAGGGGCAGTACTTC.

J is TRBJ1-2 and V is TRBV6-1; D is uncertain. Germline V CDR1 and CDR2: MNHNS, SASEGT. This CDR3 region has 13 residues. Trimming removed 6 bases at V and 5 bases at J, with 13 bases between. CDR3 sequence (DNA): TGTGCCAGCAGCGGCGGGGAAATTTATGGCTACACCTTC. It codes for CASSGGEIYGYTF.

V usage is TRBV25-1 and J usage is TRBJ2-7; D might be TRBD1 or TRBD2, each matching 5 bases. Looked up from germline, CDR1 is MGHDK and CDR2 is SYGVNS. CDR3 length equals 15 residues. V was shortened by 6 bases and J by 2 bases, with 17 bases between the two germline ends. The CDR3 loop is CASSRTGPTTYEQYF. The CDR3 nucleotides read TGTGCCAGCAGCCGAACGGGACCCACTACCTACGAGCAGTACTTC.

This chain joins TRBV5-1 and TRBJ2-7, with D maybe TRBD2 (6 bases). Germline CDR1 reads SGHRS; CDR2 reads YFSETQ. V was trimmed by 4 bases and J by 7 bases, leaving 24 bases between them. The length of the CDR3 is 16 residues. CDR3 protein: CASSPAVGTPNGEQYF. DNA of the CDR3: TGCGCCAGCAGCCCGGCAGTCGGGACTCCAAATGGTGAGCAGTACTTC.

The rearrangement links TRBV4-1 to TRBJ2-5, with 8 bases that match TRBD2. The CDR3 runs 16 residues. The junction had 10 bases not matched to a gene; V was cut back by 3 bases and J by 4 bases. Per germline, CDR1 MGHRA and CDR2 YSYEKL. In nucleotides, the CDR3 is TGCGCCAGCAGCCAGGGCGCTCGGGGGGGAGGAGAGACCCAGTACTTC. This sequence encodes CASSQGARGGGETQYF.

The chain recombines TRBV28 with TRBJ1-1; D perhaps matches TRBD1 (5 bases). This CDR3 is built from 13 residues. From germline, CDR1 is MDHEN and CDR2 SYDVKM. V lost 10 bases and J lost 1, with 13 bases in between. CDR3 sequence: CATLDRGNTEAFF. The CDR3 DNA reads as TGTGCCACCCTAGACAGAGGGAACACTGAAGCTTTCTTT. Looking up the rest from reference TRBV28 and TRBJ1-1 gives the full variable domain: DVKVTQSSRYLVKRTGEKVFLECVQDMDHENMFWYRQDPGLGLRLIYFSYDVKMKEKGDIPEGYSVSREKKERFSLILESASTNQTSMYLCATLDRGNTEAFFGQGTRLTVV.

V is TRBV7-2 and J is TRBJ2-1; 12 nucleotides match TRBD2. CDR3 length: 15 amino acids. Germline CDR1 is SGHTA and CDR2 is FQGNSA. After removal of 5 bases from V and 8 bases from J, the junction contained 7 bases not matched to a gene. CDR3 loop: CASSHWTSGNDEQFF. CDR3 coding DNA: TGTGCCAGCAGCCATTGGACTAGCGGGAACGATGAGCAGTTCTTC.

This clone was counted many times. The chain links TRBV27 to TRBJ2-7, with D unclear. There are 13 residues in the CDR3. Trimming pared 8 bases from V and 3 bases from J, leaving 14 bases between. Germline V lookup: CDR1 MNHEY, CDR2 SMNVEV (reference sequence). The CDR3 region is CASRTIGDYEQYF. The DNA for the CDR3 is TGTGCCAGCCGGACGATTGGAGACTACGAGCAGTACTTC.